The T cell receptor (beta chain) under discussion was sequenced for a study of control samples from healthy donors and cancer patients. The assay was immunoSEQ multiplex PCR, and TCRdb's table has in-frame clones only and misses some. This table holds about 89,000 clones, more than 75% found once. This CDR3 has 17 residues. CDR1 MNHEY and CDR2 SMNVEV come from the germline V gene (reference sequence). Trimming cost V 5 bases and J 3 bases, with 23 bases left between them. This receptor was obtained from a middle-aged woman in good health. The rearrangement links TRBV27 to TRBJ2-7, with a weak D call TRBD2 (5 bases). Sequenced input: blood. The CDR3 region has the DNA TGTGCCAGCAGTCCCTCTTACAGAGGGTTTCAGAGCTACGAGCAGTACTTC. This gives the protein CASSPSYRGFQSYEQYF.